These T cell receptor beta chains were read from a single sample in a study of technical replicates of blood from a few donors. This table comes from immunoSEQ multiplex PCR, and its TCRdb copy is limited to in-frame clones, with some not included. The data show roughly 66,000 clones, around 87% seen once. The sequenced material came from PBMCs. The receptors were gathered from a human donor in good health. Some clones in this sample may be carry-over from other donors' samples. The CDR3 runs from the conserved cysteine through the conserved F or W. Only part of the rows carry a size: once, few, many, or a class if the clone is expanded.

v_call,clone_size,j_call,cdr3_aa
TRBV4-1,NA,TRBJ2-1,CASSSSGGTRGYNEQFF
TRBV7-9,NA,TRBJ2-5,CASSFRQGAETQYF
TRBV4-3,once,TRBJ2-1,CASSHPLGGSMGEQFF
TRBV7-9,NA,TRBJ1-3,CASSLVTDTIYF
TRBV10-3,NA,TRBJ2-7,CAISPLFSGTSGGDSYEQYF
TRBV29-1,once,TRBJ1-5,CSVTGTDSNQPQHF
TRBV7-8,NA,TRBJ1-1,CASSLRSGNTEAFF
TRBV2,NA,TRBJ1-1,CASYRQSSNTEAFF
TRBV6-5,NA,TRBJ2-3,CASSYSSGDGVDTQYF
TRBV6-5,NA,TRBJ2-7,CASSSDRGPLEQYF
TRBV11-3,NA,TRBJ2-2,CASSLGQGYTGELFF
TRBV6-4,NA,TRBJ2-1,CASSDSTSHNEQFF
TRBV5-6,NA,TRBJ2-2,CASSLLSGSHGTGELFF
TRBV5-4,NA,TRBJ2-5,CASSQSGVGDETQYF
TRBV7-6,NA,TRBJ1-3,CASSGGAAGNTIYF
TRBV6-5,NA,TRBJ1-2,CASSYRDRGNYGYTF
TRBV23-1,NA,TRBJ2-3,CASSQWGTEDTQYF
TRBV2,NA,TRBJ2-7,CASSRQGPLEQYF
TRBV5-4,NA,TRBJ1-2,CASSFGTGSGYTF
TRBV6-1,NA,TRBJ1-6,CASRQGGSENSPLHF
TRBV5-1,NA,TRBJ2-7,CASSSVIAGDHSYEQYF
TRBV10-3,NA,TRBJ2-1,CAISLRDRVSSSYNEQFF
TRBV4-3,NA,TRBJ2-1,CASSQEGAGQLGGEQFF
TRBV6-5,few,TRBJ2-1,CASSYSPGQGGNEQFF
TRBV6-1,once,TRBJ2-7,CASRLGTGTREQYF
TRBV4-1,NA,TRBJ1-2,CASSPTGGNYGYTF
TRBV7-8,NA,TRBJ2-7,CASSPRLSYEQYF
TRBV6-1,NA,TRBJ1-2,CASSWDRPETF
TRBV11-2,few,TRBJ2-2,CASSLDRGTGELFF
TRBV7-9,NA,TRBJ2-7,CASRDMAREQYF
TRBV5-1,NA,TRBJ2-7,CASSWSTGFHEQYF
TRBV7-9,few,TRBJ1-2,CASSALDRLDYGYTF
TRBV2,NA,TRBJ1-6,CASSRDRINSPLHF
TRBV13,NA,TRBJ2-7,CASSLGASGTSYEQYF
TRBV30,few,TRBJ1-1,CAWRGGRSEAFF
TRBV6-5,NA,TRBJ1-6,CASSYAMGGPLSPLHF
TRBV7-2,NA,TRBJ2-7,CASSLGRDIMYEQYF
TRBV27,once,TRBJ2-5,CASSPEGGQYETQYF
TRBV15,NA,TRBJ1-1,CATSRDRTRGTEAFF
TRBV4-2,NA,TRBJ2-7,CASSHRDSETYEQYF
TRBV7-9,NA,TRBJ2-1,CASSLAQGAYNEQFF
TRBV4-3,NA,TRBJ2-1,CASSQDYSSYNEQFF
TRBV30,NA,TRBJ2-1,CAWRTSGRFDNEQFF
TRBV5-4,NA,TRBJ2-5,CASSLGGGVSETQYF
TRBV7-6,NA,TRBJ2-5,CASSLAASGRGETQYF
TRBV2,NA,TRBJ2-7,CASTQIGGGGPSEQYF